This T cell receptor (beta chain) was sequenced in a study of vaccination effects on CD4 cells after COVID-19. Study-wide context: Vaccination of participants consisted of two doses of either the BNT162b2 or mRNA-1273 vaccine.

ViraFEST used viral peptide pools to expand antigen-specific CD4+ T cells before sequencing. Following culture for more than 9 days, CD4+ T cells were isolated. Vaccine recipients lacked prior SARS-CoV-2 infection and had negative nucleocapsid antibodies. With 6 bases clipped from V and 1 base from J, the junction kept 3 bases outside the gene matches. In germline, CDR1 is SNHLY, CDR2 FYNNEI. CDR3 length: 14 residues. On this clone itself: Its antigen remains unidentified.

Sequenced by immunoSEQ multiplex PCR; TCRdb stores in-frame clones only, minus some. The sample has under 55,000 clones; roughly 79% are singletons. The receptor was isolated from a human donor who received a COVID-19 vaccine. The chain employs TRBV2 and TRBJ1-1; 9 bases fit TRBD1. Sequences were derived from CD4+ T cells from PBMCs cultured with HCoV-OC43 spike peptides, sampled before COVID-19 vaccination. Subset defined: HCoV-OC43 spike overlapping peptide pool stimulation. The CDR3 is CASRGDRANTEAFF. The CDR3 DNA reads as TGTGCCAGCAGGGGGGACAGGGCGAACACTGAAGCTTTCTTT.